The T cell receptor beta chain described here comes from a study of T-cell memory formation after mild COVID-19 (dated by TCRdb to the early 2020s). About the investigation overall: TCR sequence clusters from the two donors were found to be largely donor specific. In a couple of donors, T-cell clones that expanded and contracted after mild COVID-19 were followed by sequencing TCRalpha and TCRbeta repertoires longitudinally. Two young, previously healthy adult volunteers, one female and one male, were included in the cohort.

The sample was run on an Illumina NovaSeq 6000. cDNA libraries for TCRalpha and TCRbeta were prepared by 5'RACE using constant-segment primers, with sample barcodes and unique molecular identifiers added. RNA was extracted from every sample with Trizol reagent. Amplification of the libraries took two PCR steps, and the second step added a second sample barcode plus Illumina TruSeq adapters. Sequencing of the libraries was done on an Illumina NovaSeq, producing 2 x 150 bp paired-end reads. As for the original processing: Reads were demultiplexed and collapsed into UMI-guided consensus sequences with migec v1.2.7. Using mixcr v2.1.11, UMI consensuses were aligned to TRA and TRB V and J templates and then assembled into clonotypes. Clonotypes were classified as expanded or contracted when called significant by both edgeR and NoisET, with noise models trained on biological replicates. For edgeR calls, the cutoffs were a false discovery rate-adjusted p below 0.01 and a log2 fold-change threshold of 1. PCA with hierarchical clustering of max-normalized trajectories of the 1000 most abundant clonotypes was used as exploratory dynamics analysis. Separately sequenced CD4+ and CD8+ repertoires were used to assign a CD4 or CD8 phenotype to each responding clone. TCRdb trimmed public reads at Q25 via fastp, called clones via MiXCR and kept in-frame beta chains. A single entry per CDR3 protein holds the most common genes and DNA from its merged rows. These V and J calls derive from TCRdb rather than the authors' analysis. The sample table contains around 250,000 distinct CDR3 sequences; only one count was recorded for around 16% of them. The top ten clonotypes cover 22% of the sample.

V and J are truncated by 2 bases and 3 bases respectively, leaving an intervening sequence of 13 bases. Counted from cysteine to phenylalanine, this CDR3 has 15 amino acids. The read is trimmed to its CDR3 DNA, 45 bases read in frame from base 1. The germline V gene encodes CDR1 SEHNR and CDR2 FQNEAQ (reference sequence). The investigation overall reported the following: The second-wave clones that peaked on day 37 were not confirmed to be SARS-CoV-2 specific. Contracting CD4+ clones were found mainly in CM and EM memory subsets, while CD8+ clones were enriched in EMRA. From day 15 to 85, contracting clones showed balanced CD4/CD8 phenotypes, whereas a second wave of clones that expanded from day 15 to 37 leaned towards CD4+. Some responding clones were detected in pre-infection memory, suggesting pre-existing cross-reactive memory T cells joined the SARS-CoV-2 response. The study included only a couple of mild cases, and larger cohorts that include severe cases with pre-infection samples were judged to be necessary.

In regard to this clonotype: Its antigen remains unidentified. One base away there is no much larger clone; base qualities are not given.

Ficoll-Paque density gradient centrifugation was used to isolate PBMCs. The chain joins TRBV7-9 to TRBJ1-1; there is no confident call for the D gene. Material for sequencing was PBMCs or a T cell subset sorted from them (not recorded which). This TCR was recovered from a man aged 18 to 35 who had mild COVID-19 (a few samples of this study predate the infection). The sample titles of this study are shuffled in the database, so cell type and time point are left out; the donor was told from shared clones. This receptor has the CDR3 CASSLPDGPYTEAFF. The nucleotide sequence is given as TGTGCCAGCAGCTTACCTGACGGTCCGTACACTGAAGCTTTCTTT.